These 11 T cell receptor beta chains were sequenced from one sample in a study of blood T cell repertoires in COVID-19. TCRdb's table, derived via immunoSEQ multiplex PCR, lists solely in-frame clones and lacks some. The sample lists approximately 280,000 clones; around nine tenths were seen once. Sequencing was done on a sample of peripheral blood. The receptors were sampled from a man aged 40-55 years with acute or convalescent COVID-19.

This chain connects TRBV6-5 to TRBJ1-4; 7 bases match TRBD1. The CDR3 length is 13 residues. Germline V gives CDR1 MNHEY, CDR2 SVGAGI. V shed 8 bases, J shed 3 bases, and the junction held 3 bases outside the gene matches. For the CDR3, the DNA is TGTGCCAGCCAGGGACAGCCTAATGAAAAACTGTTTTTT. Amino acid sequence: CASQGQPNEKLFF.

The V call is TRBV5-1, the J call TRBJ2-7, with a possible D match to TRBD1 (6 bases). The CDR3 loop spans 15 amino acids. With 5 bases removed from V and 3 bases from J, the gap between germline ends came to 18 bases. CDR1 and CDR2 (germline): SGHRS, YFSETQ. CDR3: CASSQTGLPSYEQYF. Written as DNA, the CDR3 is TGCGCCAGCAGTCAGACAGGTTTACCTAGCTACGAGCAGTACTTC.

The CDR3 DNA follows: TGCGCCAGCGAGGCAAGGGACTATGCTGAAGCTTTCTTT. This translates into CASEARDYAEAFF. The V call is TRBV5-1, the J call TRBJ1-1; a weak D match, TRBD1 (5 bases). This CDR3 has 13 amino acids. Per germline, CDR1 SGHRS and CDR2 YFSETQ. V dropped 7 bases and J dropped 6 bases, with 16 bases sitting between them. The complete variable domain, with remaining parts taken from reference TRBV5-1 and TRBJ1-1, reads KAGVTQTPRYLIKTRGQQVTLSCSPISGHRSVSWYQQTPGQGLQFLFEYFSETQRNKGNFPGRFSGRQFSNSRSEMNVSTLELGDSALYLCASEARDYAEAFFGQGTRLTVV.

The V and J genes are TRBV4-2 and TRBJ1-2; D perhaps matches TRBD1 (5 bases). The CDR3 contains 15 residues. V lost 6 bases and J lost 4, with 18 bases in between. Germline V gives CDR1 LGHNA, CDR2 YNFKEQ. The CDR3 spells CASRVGQSQIYGYTF. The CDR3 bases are TGTGCCAGCAGGGTGGGGCAGTCTCAAATCTATGGCTACACCTTC.

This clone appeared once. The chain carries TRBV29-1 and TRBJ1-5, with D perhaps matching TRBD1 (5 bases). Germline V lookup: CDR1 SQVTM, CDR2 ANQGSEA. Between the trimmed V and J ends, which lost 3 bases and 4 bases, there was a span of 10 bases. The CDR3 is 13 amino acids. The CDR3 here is CSVELAGNQPQHF. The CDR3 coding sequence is TGCAGCGTTGAGTTGGCAGGGAATCAGCCCCAGCATTTT.

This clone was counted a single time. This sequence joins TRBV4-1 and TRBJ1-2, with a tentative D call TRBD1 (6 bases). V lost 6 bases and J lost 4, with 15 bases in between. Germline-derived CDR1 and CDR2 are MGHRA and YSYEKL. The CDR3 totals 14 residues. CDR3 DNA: TGCGCCAGCAGACCAACGGACAGTGCCTATGGCTACACCTTC. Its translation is CASRPTDSAYGYTF.

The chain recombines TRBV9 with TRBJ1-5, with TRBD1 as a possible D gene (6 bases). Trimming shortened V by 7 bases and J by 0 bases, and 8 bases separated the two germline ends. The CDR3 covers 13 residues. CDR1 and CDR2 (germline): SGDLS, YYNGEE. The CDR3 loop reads CASAGDSNQPQHF. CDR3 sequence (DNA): TGTGCCAGCGCAGGGGATAGCAATCAGCCCCAGCATTTT.

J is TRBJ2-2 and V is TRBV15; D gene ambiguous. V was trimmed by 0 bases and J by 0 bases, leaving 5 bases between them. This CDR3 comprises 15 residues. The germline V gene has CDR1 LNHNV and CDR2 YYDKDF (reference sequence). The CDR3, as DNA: TGTGCCACCAGCAGAGATCTCGCGAACACCGGGGAGCTGTTTTTT. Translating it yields CATSRDLANTGELFF.

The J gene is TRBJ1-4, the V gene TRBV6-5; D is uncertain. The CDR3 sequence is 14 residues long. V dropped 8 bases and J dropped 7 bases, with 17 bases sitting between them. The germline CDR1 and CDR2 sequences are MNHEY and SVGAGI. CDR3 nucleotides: TGTGCCAGCGAGGAGACCCCGAAAGGTGAAAAACTGTTTTTT. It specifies CASEETPKGEKLFF.

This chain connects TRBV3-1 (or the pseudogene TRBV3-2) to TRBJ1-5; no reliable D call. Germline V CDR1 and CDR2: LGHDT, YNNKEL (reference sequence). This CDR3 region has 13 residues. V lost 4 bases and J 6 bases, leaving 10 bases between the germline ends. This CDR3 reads CASSLSPSQPQHF. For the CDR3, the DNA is TGTGCCAGCAGCCTTTCTCCCAGTCAGCCCCAGCATTTT.

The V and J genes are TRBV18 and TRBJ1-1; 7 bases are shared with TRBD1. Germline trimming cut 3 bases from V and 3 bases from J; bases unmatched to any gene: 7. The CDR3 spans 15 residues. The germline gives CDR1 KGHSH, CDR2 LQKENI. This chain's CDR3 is CASSPSVGGYTEAFF. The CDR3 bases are TGTGCCAGCTCACCCTCGGTAGGGGGCTACACTGAAGCTTTCTTT. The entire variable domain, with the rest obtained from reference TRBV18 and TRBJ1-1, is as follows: NAGVMQNPRHLVRRRGQEARLRCSPMKGHSHVYWYRQLPEEGLKFMVYLQKENIIDESGMPKERFSAEFPKEGPSILRIQQVVRGDSAAYFCASSPSVGGYTEAFFGQGTRLTVV.